This T cell receptor beta chain was sequenced for a study of long-term antiretroviral therapy in people with HIV. CDR1 is MNHEY and CDR2 is SVGAGI in the germline V gene. The ends lost 8 bases at V and 5 bases at J; junction bases unmatched: 4. The CDR3 has 13 amino acids. Per individual, the PBMC samples numbered at least one pre-ART and at least two post-ART. Researchers ran immunoSEQ v3.0 at survey level. The table came from immunoSEQ multiplex PCR; TCRdb's copy has only in-frame clones and leaves some out. Counted here are about 36,000 clones, roughly 80% occurring once; the ten biggest clones make up around 5.8%.

The gene calls are TRBV6-5 and TRBJ2-7; 12 bases fit TRBD2. This receptor was identified in a man between 25 and 39 years old with HIV. The sample consisted of unsorted PBMCs, taken 3.4 years after starting antiretroviral therapy. CDR3 sequence (DNA): TGTGCCAGCGGGCTAGCGGGAGGGAACGAGCAGTACTTC. It encodes CASGLAGGNEQYF.